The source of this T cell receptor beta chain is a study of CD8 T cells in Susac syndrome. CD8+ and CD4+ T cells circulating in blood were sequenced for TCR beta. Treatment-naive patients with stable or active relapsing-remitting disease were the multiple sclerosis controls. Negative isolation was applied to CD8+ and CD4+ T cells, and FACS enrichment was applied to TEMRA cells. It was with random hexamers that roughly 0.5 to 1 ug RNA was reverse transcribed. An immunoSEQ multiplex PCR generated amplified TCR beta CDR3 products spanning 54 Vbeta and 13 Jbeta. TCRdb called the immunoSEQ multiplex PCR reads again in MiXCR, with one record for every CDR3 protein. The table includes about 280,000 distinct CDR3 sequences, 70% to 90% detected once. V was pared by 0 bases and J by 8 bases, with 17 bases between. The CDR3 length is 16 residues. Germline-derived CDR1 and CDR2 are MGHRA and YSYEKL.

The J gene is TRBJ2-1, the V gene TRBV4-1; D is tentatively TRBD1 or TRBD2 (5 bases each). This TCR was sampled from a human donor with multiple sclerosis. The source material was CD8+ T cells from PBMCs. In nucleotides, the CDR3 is TGCGCCAGCAGCCAAGATCCGGCTAGCTGGGGCGATGAGCAGTTCTTC. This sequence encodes CASSQDPASWGDEQFF.